This entry lists 13 T cell receptor beta chains sequenced from one sample in a study of CD8 T cells in ankylosing spondylitis. TCRdb redid the calling of the 5' RACE reads with MiXCR, one entry per CDR3 protein. The data show 300,000 to 350,000 distinct CDR3 sequences, roughly 14% seen once. The sequenced sample consisted of blood, either unsorted or a sorted T cell fraction (not recorded which). These receptor sequences come from a male donor with ankylosing spondylitis or in good health (not recorded which).

The chain has TRBV9 and TRBJ2-1; 7 positions agree with TRBD2. The CDR3 runs 15 residues. J was trimmed by 7 bases and V by 3 bases; bases with no gene match: 10. Germline V gene lookup returns CDR1 SGDLS and CDR2 YYNGEE. This CDR3 is CASSAGRAGRNEQFF. CDR3 bases: TGTGCCAGCAGCGCAGGGAGGGCGGGTAGGAATGAGCAGTTCTTC.

CDR3 protein: CASSLDLGRAQYF. DNA of the CDR3: TGTGCCAGCAGCTTAGACTTGGGCAGAGCCCAGTACTTC. This chain connects TRBV11-2 to TRBJ2-5, with D unclear. From germline, CDR1 is SGHAT and CDR2 FQNNGV. This CDR3 region has 13 residues. Trimming stripped 0 bases from V and 9 bases from J, with 11 bases between.

The chain employs TRBV20-1 and TRBJ2-5; possibly TRBD1 for D (7 bases). Looked up from germline, CDR1 is DFQATT and CDR2 is SNEGSKA (reference sequence). V was pared by 5 bases and J by 3 bases, with 19 bases between. The CDR3 is 15 amino acids. CDR3 region: CSAPPRQGEEETQYF. Here the CDR3 DNA reads TGCAGTGCTCCTCCGAGGCAGGGGGAGGAAGAGACCCAGTACTTC.

This clonotype appeared many times. The J gene is TRBJ1-2, the V gene TRBV12-3 or TRBV12-4, with D unresolved. V lost 3 bases, J lost 2 bases, and 7 bases lay in between. The CDR3 loop spans 13 amino acids. CDR3 nucleotides: TGTGCCAGCAGTTTCGGCAGAAACTATGGCTACACCTTC. It codes for CASSFGRNYGYTF.

The V and J genes are TRBV6-4 and TRBJ2-3, with TRBD1 matching 7 bases. CDR3 length: 16 amino acids. CDR1 and CDR2 (germline): MRHNA, SNTAGT. V shed 6 bases and J 4 bases; nucleotides not matched to a gene: 13. The CDR3 DNA follows: TGTGCCAGCAGCCCAGTATCGACAGGGAGCTCAGATACGCAGTATTTT. Its translation: CASSPVSTGSSDTQYF.

A few counts support this clonotype. This rearrangement joins TRBV20-1 to TRBJ1-2, with D uncertain. CDR1 is DFQATT and CDR2 is SNEGSKA in the germline V gene (reference sequence). This CDR3 has 13 residues. This CDR3 is CSALGLFNYGYTF. Here the CDR3 DNA reads TGCAGCGCTTTAGGGTTGTTTAACTATGGCTACACCTTC.

This clonotype has just a few counts. This chain connects TRBV5-1 to TRBJ2-1, with D possibly TRBD2 on 5 matching bases. V lost 7 bases and J lost 0, with 17 bases in between. There are 16 residues in the CDR3. CDR1 is SGHRS and CDR2 is YFSETQ in the germline V gene. The CDR3 reads CASLPSTGSSYNEQFF. The CDR3 DNA is TGCGCCAGCCTTCCCTCAACGGGGAGCTCCTACAATGAGCAGTTCTTC. The entire variable domain, with the rest obtained from reference TRBV5-1 and TRBJ2-1, is as follows: KAGVTQTPRYLIKTRGQQVTLSCSPISGHRSVSWYQQTPGQGLQFLFEYFSETQRNKGNFPGRFSGRQFSNSRSEMNVSTLELGDSALYLCASLPSTGSSYNEQFFGPGTRLTVL.

This clonotype was found a few times. This chain links TRBV12-5 with TRBJ1-2; 11 bases match TRBD1. There are 14 residues in the CDR3. V lost 6 bases to trimming and J lost 8 bases; unmatched junction nucleotides: 8. The germline V gene has CDR1 LGHNT and CDR2 FRNRAP. This chain's CDR3 is CASGHGQGARGYTF. The CDR3 DNA is TGTGCTAGTGGGCATGGACAGGGGGCGAGAGGCTACACCTTC.

This clonotype was seen more than once but under ten times. The CDR3 region is CSASRQGSEKLFF. The CDR3, as DNA: TGCAGTGCTAGTCGACAGGGAAGTGAAAAACTGTTTTTT. The chain carries TRBV20-1 and TRBJ1-4, with 7 bases lining up with TRBD1. The CDR3 has 13 amino acids. V lost 3 bases to trimming and J lost 7 bases; unmatched junction nucleotides: 5. In germline, CDR1 is DFQATT, CDR2 SNEGSKA (reference sequence).

This chain links TRBV20-1 with TRBJ2-1; unclear D gene. There are 15 residues in the CDR3. Trimming removed 1 base at V and 3 bases at J, with 13 bases between. CDR1 is DFQATT, CDR2 SNEGSKA, per germline (reference sequence). The CDR3 DNA sequence: TGCAGTGCTAGAGGAACTCCTTCCCTCTACAATGAGCAGTTCTTC. Amino acids: CSARGTPSLYNEQFF.

This sequence joins TRBV5-5 and TRBJ2-1; the D gene is possibly TRBD1 (6 bases). The V and J ends lost 6 bases and 8 bases respectively, with 18 bases between them. CDR1 is SGHKS and CDR2 is YYEKEE in the germline V gene (reference sequence). The CDR3 has 14 amino acids. The CDR3 region is CASTQGPGVHEQFF. CDR3 nucleotide sequence: TGTGCCAGCACGCAGGGGCCGGGCGTCCATGAGCAGTTCTTC.

This clonotype was observed a few times. CDR3 residues: CASSLTPLRTGLNSYEQYF. In nucleotides, the CDR3 is TGCGCCAGCAGCTTAACCCCCCTCCGGACAGGCCTCAACTCCTACGAGCAGTACTTC. The V gene is TRBV5-1, the J gene TRBJ2-7, with 7 positions matching TRBD1. V lost 2 bases and J lost 0; bases outside the gene matches: 17. Germline assignment: CDR1 SGHRS and CDR2 YFSETQ. The CDR3 is 19 amino acids.

This clonotype has more than one count but fewer than ten. Germline and junction disagree at one end, which may indicate a read error. The chain is built from TRBV5-1 and TRBJ2-3, with 9 bases identical to TRBD2. There are 15 residues in the CDR3. The germline V gene encodes CDR1 SGHRS and CDR2 YFSETQ. The CDR3 coding sequence is TGCGCCAGCAGCTTGGCTGGGACTAGCAGAGATACGCAGTATTTT. This gives the protein CASSLAGTSRDTQYF.